The present T cell receptor beta chain was sequenced within a study of T cell responses to AZD1222 COVID-19 vaccine. Study-wide results and caveats: Repertoire sampling was restricted to post-peak T cell response timepoints. The donors showed a predominance of white British ancestry and of females, with possible underestimation of clonal diversity. Only 5 or 6 people who got AZD1222 tested seropositive at baseline.

Points on this clone: Its specificity is unknown.

TCRdb's table, derived via immunoSEQ multiplex PCR, lists solely in-frame clones and lacks some. The sample consists of some 180,000 clones, 90% to 95% of them appearing once. The TCR comes from an adult who received the MenACWY meningococcal vaccine as a control. Specimen: peripheral blood, collected 28 days after the second dose of the MenACWY control vaccine.

In nucleotides, the CDR3 is TGCGCCAGCAGCATTAGCGGTTCCTACAATGAGCAGTTCTTC. Protein product: CASSISGSYNEQFF. This rearrangement joins TRBV5-1 to TRBJ2-1; D possibly corresponds to TRBD2 (6 bases). The germline CDR1 and CDR2 sequences are SGHRS and YFSETQ. This CDR3 comprises 14 residues. Trimming removed 4 bases at V and 1 base at J, with 9 bases between.